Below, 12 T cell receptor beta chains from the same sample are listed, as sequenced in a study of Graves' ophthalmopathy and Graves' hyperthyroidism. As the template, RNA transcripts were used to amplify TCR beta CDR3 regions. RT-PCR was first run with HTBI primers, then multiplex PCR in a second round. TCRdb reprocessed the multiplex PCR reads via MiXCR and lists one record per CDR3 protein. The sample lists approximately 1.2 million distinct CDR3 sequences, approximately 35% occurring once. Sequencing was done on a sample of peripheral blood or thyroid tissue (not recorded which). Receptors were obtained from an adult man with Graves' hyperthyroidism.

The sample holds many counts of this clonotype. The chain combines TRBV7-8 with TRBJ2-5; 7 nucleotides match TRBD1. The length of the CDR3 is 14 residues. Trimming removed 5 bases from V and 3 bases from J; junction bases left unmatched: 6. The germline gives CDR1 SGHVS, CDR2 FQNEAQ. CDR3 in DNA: TGTGCCAGCAGCCCTGGGACAGTGAAAGAGACCCAGTACTTC. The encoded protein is CASSPGTVKETQYF.

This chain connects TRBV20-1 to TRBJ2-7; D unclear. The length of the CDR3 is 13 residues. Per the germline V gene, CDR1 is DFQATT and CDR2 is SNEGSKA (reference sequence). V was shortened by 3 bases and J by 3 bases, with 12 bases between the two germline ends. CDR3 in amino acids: CSARGRFDYEQYF. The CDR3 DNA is TGCAGTGCTAGGGGCAGGTTCGACTACGAGCAGTACTTC.

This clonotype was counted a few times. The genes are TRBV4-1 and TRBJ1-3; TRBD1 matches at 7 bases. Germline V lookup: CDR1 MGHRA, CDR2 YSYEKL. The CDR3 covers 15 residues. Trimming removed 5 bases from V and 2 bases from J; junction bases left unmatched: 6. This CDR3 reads CASSLLQGTGNTIYF. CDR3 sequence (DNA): TGCGCCAGCAGCTTATTACAGGGGACTGGAAACACCATATATTTT.

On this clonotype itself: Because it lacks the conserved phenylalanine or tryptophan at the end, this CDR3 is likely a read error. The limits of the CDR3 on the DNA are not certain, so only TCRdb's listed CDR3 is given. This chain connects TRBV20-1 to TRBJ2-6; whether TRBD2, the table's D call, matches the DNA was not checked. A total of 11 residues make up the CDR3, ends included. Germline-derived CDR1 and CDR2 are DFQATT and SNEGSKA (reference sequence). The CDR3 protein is CSASGPTRGSS.

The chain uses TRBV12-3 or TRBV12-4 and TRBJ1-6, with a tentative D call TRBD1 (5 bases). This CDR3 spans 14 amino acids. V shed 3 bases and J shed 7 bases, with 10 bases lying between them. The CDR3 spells CASSFATENSPLHF. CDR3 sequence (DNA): TGTGCCAGCAGTTTCGCGACAGAGAATTCACCCCTCCACTTT.

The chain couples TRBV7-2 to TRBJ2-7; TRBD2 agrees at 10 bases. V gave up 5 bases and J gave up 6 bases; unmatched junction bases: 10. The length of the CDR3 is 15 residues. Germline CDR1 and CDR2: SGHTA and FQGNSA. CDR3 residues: CASSHSGRSPGEQYF. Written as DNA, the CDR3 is TGTGCCAGCAGCCATAGCGGGAGGTCGCCCGGCGAGCAGTACTTC.

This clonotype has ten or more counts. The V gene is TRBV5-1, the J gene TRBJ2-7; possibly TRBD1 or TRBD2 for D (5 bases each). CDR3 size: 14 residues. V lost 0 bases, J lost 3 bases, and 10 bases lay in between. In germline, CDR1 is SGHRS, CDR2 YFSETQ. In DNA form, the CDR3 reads TGCGCCAGCAGCTTGGTTGGGACCCGCTACGAGCAGTACTTC. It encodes CASSLVGTRYEQYF. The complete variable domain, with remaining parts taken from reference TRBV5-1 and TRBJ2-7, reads KAGVTQTPRYLIKTRGQQVTLSCSPISGHRSVSWYQQTPGQGLQFLFEYFSETQRNKGNFPGRFSGRQFSNSRSEMNVSTLELGDSALYLCASSLVGTRYEQYFGPGTRLTVT.

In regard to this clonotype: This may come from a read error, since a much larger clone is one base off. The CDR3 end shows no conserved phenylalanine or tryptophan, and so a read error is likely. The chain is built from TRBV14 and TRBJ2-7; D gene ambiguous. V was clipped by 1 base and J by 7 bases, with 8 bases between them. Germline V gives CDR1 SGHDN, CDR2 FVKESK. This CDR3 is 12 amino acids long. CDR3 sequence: CASSQGGREQYL. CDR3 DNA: TGTGCCAGCAGCCAAGGCGGTAGAGAGCAGTACCTC.

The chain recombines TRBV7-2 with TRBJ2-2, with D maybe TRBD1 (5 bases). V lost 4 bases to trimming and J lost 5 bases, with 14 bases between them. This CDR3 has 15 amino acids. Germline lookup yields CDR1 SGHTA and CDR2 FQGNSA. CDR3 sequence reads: CASSSWAGQTGELFF. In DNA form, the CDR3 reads TGTGCCAGCAGCTCCTGGGCAGGGCAAACCGGGGAGCTGTTTTTT.

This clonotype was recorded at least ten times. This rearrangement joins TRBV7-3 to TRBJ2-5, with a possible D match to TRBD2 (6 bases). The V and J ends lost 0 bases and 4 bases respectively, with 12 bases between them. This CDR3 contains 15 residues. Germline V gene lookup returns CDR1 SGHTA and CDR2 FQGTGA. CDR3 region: CASSLTGLPRETQYF. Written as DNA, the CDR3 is TGTGCCAGCAGCTTAACGGGACTGCCACGAGAGACCCAGTACTTC.

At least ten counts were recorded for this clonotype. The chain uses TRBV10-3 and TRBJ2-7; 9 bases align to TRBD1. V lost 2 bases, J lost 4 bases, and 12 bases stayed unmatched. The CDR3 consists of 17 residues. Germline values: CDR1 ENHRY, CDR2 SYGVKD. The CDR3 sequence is CAISERTGAGSLYEQYF. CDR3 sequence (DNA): TGTGCCATCAGTGAGAGGACAGGGGCTGGAAGTTTGTACGAGCAGTACTTC.

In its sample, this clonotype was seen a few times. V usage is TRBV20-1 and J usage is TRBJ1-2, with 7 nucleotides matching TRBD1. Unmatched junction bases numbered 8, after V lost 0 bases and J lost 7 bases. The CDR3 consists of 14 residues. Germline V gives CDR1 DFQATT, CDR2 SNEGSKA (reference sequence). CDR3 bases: TGCAGTGCTAGAGAGGCCGACAGGGCGGCTGGCTACACCTTC. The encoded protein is CSAREADRAAGYTF.